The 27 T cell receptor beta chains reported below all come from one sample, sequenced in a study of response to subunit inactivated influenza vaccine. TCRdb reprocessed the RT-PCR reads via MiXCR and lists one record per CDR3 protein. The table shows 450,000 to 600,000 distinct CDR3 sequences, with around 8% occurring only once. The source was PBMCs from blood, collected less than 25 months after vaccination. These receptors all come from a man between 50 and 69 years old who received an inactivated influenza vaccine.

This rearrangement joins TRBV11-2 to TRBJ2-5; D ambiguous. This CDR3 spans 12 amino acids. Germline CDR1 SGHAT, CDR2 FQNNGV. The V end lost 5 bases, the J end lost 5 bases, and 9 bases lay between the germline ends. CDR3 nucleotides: TGTGCCAGCAGCCACCTTGGGGAGACCCAGTACTTC. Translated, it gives CASSHLGETQYF.

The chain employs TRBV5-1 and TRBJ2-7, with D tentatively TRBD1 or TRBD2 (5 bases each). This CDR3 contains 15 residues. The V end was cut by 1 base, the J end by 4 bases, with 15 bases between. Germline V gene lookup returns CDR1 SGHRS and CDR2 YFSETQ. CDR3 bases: TGCGCCAGCAGCTTGACAGGCCTGGGCGGGTACGAGCAGTACTTC. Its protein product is CASSLTGLGGYEQYF.

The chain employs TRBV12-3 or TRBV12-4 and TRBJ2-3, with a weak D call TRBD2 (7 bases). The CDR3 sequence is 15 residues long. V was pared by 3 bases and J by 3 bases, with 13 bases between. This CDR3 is CASSLRGGRTDTQYF. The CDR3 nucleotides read TGTGCCAGCAGTTTGAGGGGGGGTAGAACAGATACGCAGTATTTT.

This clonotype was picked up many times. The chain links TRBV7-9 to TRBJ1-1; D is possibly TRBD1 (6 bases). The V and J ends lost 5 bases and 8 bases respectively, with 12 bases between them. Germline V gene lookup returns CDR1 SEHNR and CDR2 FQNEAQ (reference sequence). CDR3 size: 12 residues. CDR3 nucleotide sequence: TGTGCCAGCAGCGGAACGGACAGAGAAGCTTTCTTT. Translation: CASSGTDREAFF.

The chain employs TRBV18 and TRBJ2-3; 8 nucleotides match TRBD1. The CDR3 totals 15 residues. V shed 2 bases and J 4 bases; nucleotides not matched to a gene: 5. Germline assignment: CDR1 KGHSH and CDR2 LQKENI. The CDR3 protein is CASSPEDRVPDTQYF. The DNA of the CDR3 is TGTGCCAGCTCACCAGAGGACAGGGTCCCAGATACGCAGTATTTT.

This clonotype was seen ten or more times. In nucleotides, the CDR3 is TGTGCCACCAGCATAAGACTGGGTCAGCCCCAGCATTTT. As protein: CATSIRLGQPQHF. This chain joins TRBV15 and TRBJ1-5, with D unclear. V lost 4 bases and J lost 6, with 10 bases in between. CDR1 is LNHNV, CDR2 YYDKDF, per germline (reference sequence). CDR3 length: 13 residues.

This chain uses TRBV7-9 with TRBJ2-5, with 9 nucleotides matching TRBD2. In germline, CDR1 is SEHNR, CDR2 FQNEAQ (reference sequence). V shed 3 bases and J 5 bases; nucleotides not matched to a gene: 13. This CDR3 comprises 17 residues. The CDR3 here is CASSFQRGVPLGETQYF. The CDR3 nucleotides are TGTGCCAGCAGCTTTCAGCGGGGGGTCCCCCTAGGGGAGACCCAGTACTTC.

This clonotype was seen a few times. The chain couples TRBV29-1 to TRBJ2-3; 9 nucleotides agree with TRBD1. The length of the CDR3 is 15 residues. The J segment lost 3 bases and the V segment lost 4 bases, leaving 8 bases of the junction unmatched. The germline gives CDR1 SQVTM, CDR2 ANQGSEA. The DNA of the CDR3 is TGCAGCGTTGCCCCCAGGGGACAGGGTACAGATACGCAGTATTTT. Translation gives CSVAPRGQGTDTQYF.

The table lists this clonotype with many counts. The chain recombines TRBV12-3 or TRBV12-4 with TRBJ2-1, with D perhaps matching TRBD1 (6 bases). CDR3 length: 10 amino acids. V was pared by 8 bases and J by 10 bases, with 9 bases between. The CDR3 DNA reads TGTGCCAGCGGGACACCGGAGCAGTTCTTC. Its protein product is CASGTPEQFF.

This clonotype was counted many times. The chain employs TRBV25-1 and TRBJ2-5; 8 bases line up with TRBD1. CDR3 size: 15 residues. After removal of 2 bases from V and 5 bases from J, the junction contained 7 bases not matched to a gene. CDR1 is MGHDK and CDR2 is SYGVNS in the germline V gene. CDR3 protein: CASSEPGGFDETQYF. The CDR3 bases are TGTGCCAGCAGTGAACCAGGGGGCTTCGATGAGACCCAGTACTTC.

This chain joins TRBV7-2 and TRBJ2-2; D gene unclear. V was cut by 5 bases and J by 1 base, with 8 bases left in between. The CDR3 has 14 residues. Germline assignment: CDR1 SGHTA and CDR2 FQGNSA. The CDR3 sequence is CASSPQMNTGELFF. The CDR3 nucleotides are TGTGCCAGCAGCCCCCAAATGAACACCGGGGAGCTGTTTTTT.

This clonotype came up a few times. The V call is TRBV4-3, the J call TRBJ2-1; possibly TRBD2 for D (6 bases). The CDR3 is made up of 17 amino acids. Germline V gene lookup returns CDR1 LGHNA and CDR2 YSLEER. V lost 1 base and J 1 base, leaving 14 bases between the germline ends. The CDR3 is CASSQVWLAGSYNEQFF. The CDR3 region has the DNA TGCGCCAGCAGCCAAGTATGGCTGGCGGGATCCTACAATGAGCAGTTCTTC.

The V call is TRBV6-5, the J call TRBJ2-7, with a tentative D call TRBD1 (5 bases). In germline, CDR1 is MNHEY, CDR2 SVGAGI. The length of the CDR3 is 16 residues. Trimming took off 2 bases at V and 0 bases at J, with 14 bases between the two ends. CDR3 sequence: CASSYTRTPSSYEQYF. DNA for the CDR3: TGTGCCAGCAGTTACACCAGGACACCGAGCTCCTACGAGCAGTACTTC.

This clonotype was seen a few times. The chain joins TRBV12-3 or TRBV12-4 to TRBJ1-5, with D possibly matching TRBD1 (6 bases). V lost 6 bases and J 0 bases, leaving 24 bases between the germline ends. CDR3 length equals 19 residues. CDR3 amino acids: CASRRHGRGLLYSNQPQHF. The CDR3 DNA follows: TGTGCCAGCAGACGCCACGGCAGGGGCCTGCTTTATAGCAATCAGCCCCAGCATTTT.

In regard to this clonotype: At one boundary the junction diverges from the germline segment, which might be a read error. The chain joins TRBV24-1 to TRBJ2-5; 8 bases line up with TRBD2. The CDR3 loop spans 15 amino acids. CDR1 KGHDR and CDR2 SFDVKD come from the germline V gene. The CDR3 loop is CATSDMPAGEDTQYF. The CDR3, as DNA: TGTGCCACCAGTGATATGCCAGCGGGGGAAGATACCCAGTACTTC.

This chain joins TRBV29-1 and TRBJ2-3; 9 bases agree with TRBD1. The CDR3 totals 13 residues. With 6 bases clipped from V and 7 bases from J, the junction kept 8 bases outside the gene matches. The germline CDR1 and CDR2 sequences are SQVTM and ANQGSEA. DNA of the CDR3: TGCAGCGTACAGGGGGCTCCGACACATACGCAGTATTTT. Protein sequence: CSVQGAPTHTQYF.

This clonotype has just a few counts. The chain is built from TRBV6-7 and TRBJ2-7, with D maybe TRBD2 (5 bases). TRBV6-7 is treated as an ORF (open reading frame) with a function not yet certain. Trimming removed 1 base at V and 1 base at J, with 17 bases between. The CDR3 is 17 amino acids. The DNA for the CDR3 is TGTGCCAGCAGTTACTTAGTCCCCGGGGTTGGATCCTACGAGCAGTACTTC. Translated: CASSYLVPGVGSYEQYF.

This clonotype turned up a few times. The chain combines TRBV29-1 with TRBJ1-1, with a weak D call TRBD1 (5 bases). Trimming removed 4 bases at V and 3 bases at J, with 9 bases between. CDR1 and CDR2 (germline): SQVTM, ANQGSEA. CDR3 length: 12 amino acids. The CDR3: CSVGGLYTEAFF. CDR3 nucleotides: TGCAGCGTTGGGGGGTTGTACACTGAAGCTTTCTTT.

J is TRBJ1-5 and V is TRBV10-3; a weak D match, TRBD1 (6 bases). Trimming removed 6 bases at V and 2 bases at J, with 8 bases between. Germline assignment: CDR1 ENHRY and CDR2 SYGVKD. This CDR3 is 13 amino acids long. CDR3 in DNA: TGTGCCATCAGACAGGGACGCAATCAGCCCCAGCATTTT. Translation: CAIRQGRNQPQHF.

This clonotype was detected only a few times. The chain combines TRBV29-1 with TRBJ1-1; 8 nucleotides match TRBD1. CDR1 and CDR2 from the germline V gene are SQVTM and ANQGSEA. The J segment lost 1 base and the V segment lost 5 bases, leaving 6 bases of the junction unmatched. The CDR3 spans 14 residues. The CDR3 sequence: CSVLKDRANTEAFF. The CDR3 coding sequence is TGCAGCGTTCTGAAGGACAGGGCGAACACTGAAGCTTTCTTT.

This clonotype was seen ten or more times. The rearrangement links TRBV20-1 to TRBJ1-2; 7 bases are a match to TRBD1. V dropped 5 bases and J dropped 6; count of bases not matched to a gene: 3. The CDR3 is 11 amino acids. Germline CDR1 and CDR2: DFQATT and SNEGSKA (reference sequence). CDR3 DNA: TGCAGTGCTGACAGGGTAAATGGCTACACCTTC. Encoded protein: CSADRVNGYTF.

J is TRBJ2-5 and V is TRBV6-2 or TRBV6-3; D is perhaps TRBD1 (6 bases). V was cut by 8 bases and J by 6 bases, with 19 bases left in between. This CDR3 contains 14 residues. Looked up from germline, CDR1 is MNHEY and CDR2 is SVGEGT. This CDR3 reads CASSHRQGTKTQYF. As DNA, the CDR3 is TGTGCCAGCTCCCATCGCCAGGGGACGAAGACCCAGTACTTC.

CDR3 sequence (DNA): TGTGCCAGCAGTCCGAGGTTCCAAGAGACCCAGTACTTC. Translated: CASSPRFQETQYF. The V call is TRBV12-3 or TRBV12-4, the J call TRBJ2-5; D ambiguous. The CDR3 runs 13 residues. V was clipped by 5 bases and J by 1 base, with 8 bases between them.

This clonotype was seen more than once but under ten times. CDR3 nucleotides: TGCGCCAGCAGCGTTGGATCCAGGGCAAGCTATGGCTACACCTTC. This gives the protein CASSVGSRASYGYTF. The chain combines TRBV5-1 with TRBJ1-2, with TRBD1 as a possible D gene (5 bases). The germline V gene encodes CDR1 SGHRS and CDR2 YFSETQ. V was trimmed by 4 bases and J by 4 bases, leaving 17 bases between them. This CDR3 region has 15 residues.

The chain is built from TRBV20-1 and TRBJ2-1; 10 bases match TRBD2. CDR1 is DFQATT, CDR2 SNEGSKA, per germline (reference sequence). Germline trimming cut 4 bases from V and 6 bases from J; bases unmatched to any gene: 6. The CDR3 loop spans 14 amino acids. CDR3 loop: CSATPGLAFNEQFF. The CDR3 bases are TGCAGTGCTACTCCGGGACTAGCGTTCAATGAGCAGTTCTTC.

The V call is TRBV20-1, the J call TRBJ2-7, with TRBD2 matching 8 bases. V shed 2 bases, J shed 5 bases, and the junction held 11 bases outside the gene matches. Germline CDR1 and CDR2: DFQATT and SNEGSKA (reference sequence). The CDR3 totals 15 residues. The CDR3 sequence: CSARKLGTSLHEQYF. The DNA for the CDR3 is TGCAGTGCTAGAAAGCTAGGGACTAGTCTCCACGAGCAGTACTTC.

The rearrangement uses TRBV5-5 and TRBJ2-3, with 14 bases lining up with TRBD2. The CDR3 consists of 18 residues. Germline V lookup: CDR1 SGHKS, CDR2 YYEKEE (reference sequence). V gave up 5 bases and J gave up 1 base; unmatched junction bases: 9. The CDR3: CASSNGTSGSRRTDTQYF. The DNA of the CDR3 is TGTGCCAGCAGTAACGGGACTAGCGGGAGTAGACGCACAGATACGCAGTATTTT.